The 23 T cell receptor beta chains listed next were all sequenced from one sample in a study of immune characterization of retroperitoneal liposarcoma. From the PCR reads, TCRdb called clonotypes with MiXCR, one entry per CDR3 protein. The sample contains about 4,100 distinct CDR3 sequences, 30% to 35% of which appear only once. The sequencing input was blood. These TCRs come from a female donor with retroperitoneal liposarcoma.

J is TRBJ2-3 and V is TRBV27; D is possibly TRBD1 (6 bases). The V and J ends lost 6 bases and 3 bases respectively, with 16 bases between them. The CDR3 covers 15 residues. Germline V gene sequence: CDR1 MNHEY, CDR2 SMNVEV (reference sequence). CDR3 nucleotides: TGTGCCAGCAGACTTAACAGGGTTACTACAGATACGCAGTATTTT. As protein: CASRLNRVTTDTQYF.

The chain couples TRBV5-1 to TRBJ2-3, with 11 bases aligning to TRBD2. The CDR3 sequence is 18 residues long. Germline V lookup: CDR1 SGHRS, CDR2 YFSETQ. V shed 3 bases and J 2 bases; nucleotides not matched to a gene: 11. DNA for the CDR3: TGCGCCAGCAGCTCGGGTAGCGGGAGGGCCTCCCACACAGATACGCAGTATTTT. Translated, it gives CASSSGSGRASHTDTQYF.

By sample fraction, this clonotype is medium-sized. This chain links TRBV12-3 or TRBV12-4 with TRBJ2-3, with D possibly TRBD2 on 6 matching bases. The CDR3 runs 17 residues. Trimming cost V 2 bases and J 3 bases, with 18 bases left between them. Written as DNA, the CDR3 is TGTGCCAGCAGTTTACCCCTTACTAGCCCGGTAACAGATACGCAGTATTTT. It encodes CASSLPLTSPVTDTQYF.

This sequence joins TRBV6-6 and TRBJ2-3; TRBD1 aligns across 9 bases. J lost 3 bases, V lost 0 bases, and 4 bases had no gene match. The CDR3 runs 16 residues. Germline loops: CDR1 MNHNY, CDR2 SVGAGI (reference sequence). CDR3 nucleotide sequence: TGTGCCAGCAGTTACTCACAGGGGGCGGGTACAGATACGCAGTATTTT. It translates to CASSYSQGAGTDTQYF.

The V and J genes are TRBV6-1 and TRBJ2-5, with 13 bases that match TRBD2. V was pared by 7 bases and J by 11 bases, with 13 bases of the junction left unmatched. Germline values: CDR1 MNHNS, CDR2 SASEGT. The CDR3 is 15 amino acids. For the CDR3, the DNA is TGTGCCAGCACCCTAAGGACTAGCGGGAGTGGGGAGCAGTACTTC. Its protein product is CASTLRTSGSGEQYF.

This clonotype rates as medium-sized. The chain has TRBV12-3 or TRBV12-4 and TRBJ2-1; TRBD2 aligns across 13 bases. The end of the DNA aligns better with TRBJ2-7, so the J call may be wrong. The CDR3 consists of 17 residues. Here the CDR3 reads CASSLGPTSGRGYEQYF. As DNA, the CDR3 is TGTGCCAGCAGTTTAGGACCCACTAGCGGGAGGGGGTACGAGCAGTACTTC.

By sample share, this clonotype is medium-sized. J is TRBJ2-5 and V is TRBV6-1, with D perhaps assigned TRBD1 or TRBD2 (5 bases each). Germline V gene data show CDR1 as MNHNS and CDR2 as SASEGT. V shed 5 bases and J shed 0 bases, with 10 bases lying between them. CDR3 length equals 14 residues. The CDR3 nucleotides read TGTGCCAGCAGTCGGGACCCTGACCAAGAGACCCAGTACTTC. Its translation: CASSRDPDQETQYF.

This clonotype is large. J is TRBJ2-5 and V is TRBV28; the match to TRBD1 covers 7 bases. The CDR3 contains 14 residues. With V trimmed by 5 bases and J by 4 bases, 7 bases remained unmatched. Germline assignment: CDR1 MDHEN and CDR2 SYDVKM. The CDR3 bases are TGTGCCAGCAGTATCCCGACAGGGTCAGAGACCCAGTACTTC. Translated: CASSIPTGSETQYF.

The chain joins TRBV12-3 or TRBV12-4 to TRBJ2-3; no clear D gene. The V and J ends lost 5 bases and 0 bases respectively, with 0 bases between them. CDR3 length equals 11 residues. The CDR3 bases are TGTGCCAGCAGTAGCACAGATACGCAGTATTTT. Its protein product is CASSSTDTQYF.

In this sample, this clonotype turned up a few times. This chain links TRBV6-4 with TRBJ2-1; the D gene is possibly TRBD2 (6 bases). The CDR3 extends over 15 amino acids. The V gene's germline CDR1 is MRHNA and CDR2 SNTAGT. V lost 2 bases and J lost 9, with 17 bases in between. The DNA for the CDR3 is TGTGCCAGCAGTGACGGGGACTCTGAAGCGGCTGAGCAGTTCTTC. Protein: CASSDGDSEAAEQFF.

The chain employs TRBV6-1 and TRBJ2-7; 7 bases align to TRBD1. Germline assignment: CDR1 MNHNS and CDR2 SASEGT. V dropped 1 base and J dropped 0; count of bases not matched to a gene: 0. The CDR3 extends over 14 amino acids. This CDR3 is CASSEGDSSYEQYF. The CDR3 region has the DNA TGTGCCAGCAGTGAAGGGGACAGCTCCTACGAGCAGTACTTC.

This clonotype was seen a few times. The J gene is TRBJ2-4, the V gene TRBV3-1; D not resolved. V dropped 1 base and J dropped 0 bases, with 10 bases sitting between them. Germline loops: CDR1 LGHDT, CDR2 YNNKEL (reference sequence). The length of the CDR3 is 16 residues. In nucleotides, the CDR3 is TGTGCCAGCAGCCAAGGTCTGGACCCAGCCAAAAACATTCAGTACTTC. It yields the protein CASSQGLDPAKNIQYF. Variable domain in full (rest from reference TRBV3-1 and TRBJ2-4): DTAVSQTPKYLVTQMGNDKSIKCEQNLGHDTMYWYKQDSKKFLKIMFSYNNKELIINETVPNRFSPKSPDKAHLNLHINSLELGDSAVYFCASSQGLDPAKNIQYFGAGTRLSVL.

The chain couples TRBV5-1 to TRBJ2-3; 7 nucleotides agree with TRBD1. CDR1 and CDR2 (germline): SGHRS, YFSETQ. The V segment lost 0 bases and the J segment 2 bases; nucleotides outside the gene matches: 3. CDR3 length: 15 amino acids. In DNA, the CDR3 is TGCGCCAGCAGCTTGGGGGGACAGCTCACAGATACGCAGTATTTT. It translates to CASSLGGQLTDTQYF.

The chain combines TRBV12-3 or TRBV12-4 with TRBJ1-2; no clear D. CDR3 length: 15 amino acids. With 5 bases removed from V and 4 bases from J, the gap between germline ends came to 17 bases. This CDR3 reads CASSPYFRASYGYTF. CDR3 DNA: TGTGCCAGCAGTCCATACTTCCGGGCGAGCTATGGCTACACCTTC.

The V call is TRBV7-8, the J call TRBJ2-5; D possibly uses TRBD1 or TRBD2 (5 bases each). The J call may be in error: the DNA end matches TRBJ2-1 better. CDR3 length: 15 amino acids. Per the germline V gene, CDR1 is SGHVS and CDR2 is FQNEAQ. In nucleotides, the CDR3 is TGTGCCAGCAGACCTTATCAGGGACCCTCCTACGAGCAGTTCTTC. It codes for CASRPYQGPSYEQFF.

The table lists this clonotype with a few counts. This sequence joins TRBV7-6 and TRBJ2-1, with D maybe TRBD1 (7 bases). The J call is uncertain, as TRBJ2-7 better fits the DNA end. This CDR3 comprises 14 residues. Germline CDR1 reads SGHVS; CDR2 reads FNYEAQ. In nucleotides, the CDR3 is TGTGCCAGCAGCTTACGCCAGGGGGGATACGAGCAGTACTTC. As protein: CASSLRQGGYEQYF.

This clonotype is deemed large. The chain employs TRBV6-1 and TRBJ2-1; D is perhaps TRBD1 (5 bases). Germline V gives CDR1 MNHNS, CDR2 SASEGT. The CDR3 has 14 amino acids. Trimming removed 8 bases from V and 6 bases from J, with 17 bases in between. The CDR3 coding sequence is TGTGCCAGCTCTAACAGGTTAACGGGCAATGAGCAGTTCTTC. Amino acids: CASSNRLTGNEQFF.

This clonotype has more than one count but fewer than ten. The chain combines TRBV6-2 or TRBV6-3 with TRBJ2-6; 14 positions agree with TRBD2. The trim removed 5 bases at V and 2 bases at J, leaving 5 bases unmatched. Germline CDR1 MNHEY, CDR2 SVGEGT. CDR3 length: 18 amino acids. The CDR3 nucleotides read TGTGCCAGCAGTATACCGGGACTAGCGGGAGCTGGGGCCAACGTCCTGACTTTC. It codes for CASSIPGLAGAGANVLTF.

In its sample, this clonotype is medium-sized. The V call is TRBV27, the J call TRBJ2-1; 10 bases match TRBD1. CDR1 is MNHEY, CDR2 SMNVEV, per germline (reference sequence). Germline trimming cut 5 bases from V and 7 bases from J; bases unmatched to any gene: 14. The CDR3 has 17 residues. The CDR3, as DNA: TGTGCCAGCAGTCTCACGTTAGGGACAGGGGTTACGAATGAGCAGTTCTTC. Amino acid sequence: CASSLTLGTGVTNEQFF.

This clonotype came up a few times. The chain joins TRBV7-2 to TRBJ2-1, with 8 nucleotides matching TRBD2. J was trimmed by 6 bases and V by 3 bases; bases with no gene match: 7. Germline V gene sequence: CDR1 SGHTA, CDR2 FQGNSA. The CDR3 is made up of 15 amino acids. The CDR3 reads CASSLFLAGSNEQFF. The CDR3 nucleotides are TGTGCCAGCAGCTTGTTTCTAGCGGGTAGCAATGAGCAGTTCTTC.

This clonotype turned up a few times. A junction end diverges from the germline sequence, so it may reflect a read error. V gene TRBV4-1 combines with J gene TRBJ2-1; weak D call: TRBD2 (6 bases). The J call may be incorrect, as the DNA end agrees better with TRBJ2-7. CDR1 MGHRA and CDR2 YSYEKL come from the germline V gene. CDR3 size: 16 residues. CDR3 bases: TGTGCCAGCAGCCAAAGGGCTGGGACTCTTAACTACGAGCAGTACTTC. It specifies CASSQRAGTLNYEQYF.

This chain links TRBV11-3 with TRBJ2-3, with unresolved D. Germline V gene data show CDR1 as SGHNT and CDR2 as YENEEA. This CDR3 has 12 residues. The V and J ends lost 4 bases and 5 bases respectively, with 7 bases between them. DNA for the CDR3: TGTGCCAGCAGCTCAGGTGAAGATACGCAGTATTTT. Amino acid sequence: CASSSGEDTQYF.

The genes are TRBV6-8 and TRBJ2-1; 8 nucleotides align to TRBD2. The J call is in doubt because the DNA end fits TRBJ2-7 better. The CDR3 spans 13 residues. The germline V gene has CDR1 MNHGY and CDR2 SAAAGT. In nucleotides, the CDR3 is TGTGCCAGCAGTTACGGACTAGCTAATGAGCAGTACTTC. Encoded protein: CASSYGLANEQYF.